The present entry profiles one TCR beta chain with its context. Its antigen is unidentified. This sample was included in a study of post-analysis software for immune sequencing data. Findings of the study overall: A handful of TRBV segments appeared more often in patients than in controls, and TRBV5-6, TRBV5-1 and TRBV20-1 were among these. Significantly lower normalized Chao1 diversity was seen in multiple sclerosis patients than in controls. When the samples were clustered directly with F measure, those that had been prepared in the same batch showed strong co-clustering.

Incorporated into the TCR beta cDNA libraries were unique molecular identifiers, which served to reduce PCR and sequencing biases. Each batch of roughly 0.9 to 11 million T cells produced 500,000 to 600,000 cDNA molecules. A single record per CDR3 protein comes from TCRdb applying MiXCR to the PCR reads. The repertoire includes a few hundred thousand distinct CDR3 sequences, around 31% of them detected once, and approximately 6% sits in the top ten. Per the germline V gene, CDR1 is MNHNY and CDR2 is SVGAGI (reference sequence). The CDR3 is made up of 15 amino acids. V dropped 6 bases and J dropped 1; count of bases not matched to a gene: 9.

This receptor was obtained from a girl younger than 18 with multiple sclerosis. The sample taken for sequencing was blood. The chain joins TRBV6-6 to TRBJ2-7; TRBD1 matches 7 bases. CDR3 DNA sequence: TGTGCCAGCAGCCCACACAGGGGAGAGTCCTACGAGCAGTACTTC. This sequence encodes CASSPHRGESYEQYF.